These 15 T cell receptor beta chains came from one sample sequenced in a study of blood T cells in healthy people across ages. Primed by a sample-barcoded 5' primer and a J-beta primer mix, a second PCR proceeded for 7 to 11 cycles. MiXCR was run by TCRdb on the 5' RACE reads, yielding one entry per CDR3 protein. The table has roughly 730,000 distinct CDR3 sequences, around 50% seen once. The sequenced sample was blood. All receptors come from a man aged 35 to 55 in good health.

CDR3 bases: TGTGCCAGCAGCCAAGTGGGACAGGGGAAATCCGGGGAGCTGTTTTTT. This codes for CASSQVGQGKSGELFF. The chain couples TRBV4-2 to TRBJ2-2; 10 positions agree with TRBD1. Unmatched junction bases numbered 5, after V lost 1 base and J lost 6 bases. CDR1 and CDR2 (germline): LGHNA, YNFKEQ. The CDR3 has 16 residues.

In regard to this clonotype: A read error may be the cause here, since a much bigger clone is one base away. The V and J genes are TRBV7-9 and TRBJ2-1; 7 positions agree with TRBD1. This CDR3 spans 15 amino acids. CDR1 SEHNR and CDR2 FQNEAQ come from the germline V gene (reference sequence). Germline trimming cut 0 bases from V and 6 bases from J; bases unmatched to any gene: 5. CDR3 DNA sequence: TGTGCCAGCAGCTTAGCCGGGACAGCGCCCAATGAGCAGTTCTTC. Translation: CASSLAGTAPNEQFF.

The rearrangement links TRBV25-1 to TRBJ2-4; D uncertain. Deletions cut 7 bases from V and 0 bases from J, with 10 bases between. Germline-derived CDR1 and CDR2 are MGHDK and SYGVNS. The CDR3 consists of 14 residues. The CDR3 DNA follows: TGTGCCAGCAAGGACCTAATAGCCAAAAACATTCAGTACTTC. This sequence encodes CASKDLIAKNIQYF.

Worth noting for this clonotype: Because it lacks the conserved phenylalanine or tryptophan at the end, this CDR3 is likely a read error. The rearrangement uses TRBV20-1 and TRBJ2-7; 8 bases line up with TRBD1. The V and J ends lost 0 bases and 5 bases, in that order; junction bases with no gene match: 9. Germline V CDR1 and CDR2: DFQATT, SNEGSKA (reference sequence). The CDR3 consists of 15 residues. The CDR3: CSARDQQGAQHEQYI. CDR3 in DNA: TGCAGTGCTAGAGATCAGCAGGGGGCGCAACACGAGCAGTACATC.

V gene TRBV12-3 or TRBV12-4 combines with J gene TRBJ1-5; D gene ambiguous. V gave up 5 bases and J gave up 7 bases, with 15 bases separating them. The CDR3 runs to 14 residues. The CDR3 loop is CASSPGRPAQPQHF. CDR3 DNA: TGTGCCAGCAGTCCCGGCAGGCCTGCCCAGCCCCAGCATTTT.

The chain combines TRBV7-9 with TRBJ2-7; possible D gene TRBD2, 6 bases. Germline V gene sequence: CDR1 SEHNR, CDR2 FQNEAQ (reference sequence). Trimming removed 3 bases at V and 7 bases at J, with 10 bases between. The CDR3 runs 12 residues. CDR3 loop: CASSLTSLEQYF. Written as DNA, the CDR3 is TGTGCCAGCAGCTTGACTAGTCTGGAGCAGTACTTC.

V and J are TRBV3-1 and TRBJ1-5; D might be TRBD1 (6 bases). CDR3 size: 13 residues. Germline V lookup: CDR1 LGHDT, CDR2 YNNKEL (reference sequence). The ends were cut back, 1 base at V and 9 bases at J, with 10 bases in the middle. The CDR3 DNA reads as TGTGCCAGCAGCCAAGCAGGGGATCGGCCCCAGCATTTT. As protein: CASSQAGDRPQHF.

The rearrangement joins TRBV5-1 to TRBJ1-1; 7 bases map to TRBD1. Germline lookup yields CDR1 SGHRS and CDR2 YFSETQ. The V gene end was trimmed by 4 bases and the J gene end by 2 bases; junction bases not matched to a gene: 5. The length of the CDR3 is 14 residues. CDR3 region: CASSRQGRNTEAFF. Written as DNA, the CDR3 is TGCGCCAGCAGCCGACAGGGTCGAAACACTGAAGCTTTCTTT. The full variable domain, completed using reference TRBV5-1 and TRBJ1-1, is KAGVTQTPRYLIKTRGQQVTLSCSPISGHRSVSWYQQTPGQGLQFLFEYFSETQRNKGNFPGRFSGRQFSNSRSEMNVSTLELGDSALYLCASSRQGRNTEAFFGQGTRLTVV.

This clonotype was recorded a few times. DNA for the CDR3: TGTGCCAGCAGCTTAAACTGGGGAGCCAAAAACATTCAGTACTTC. It codes for CASSLNWGAKNIQYF. The chain employs TRBV7-9 and TRBJ2-4; the D is unclear. V was trimmed by 2 bases and J by 0 bases, leaving 8 bases between them. This CDR3 spans 15 amino acids. Germline CDR1 reads SEHNR; CDR2 reads FQNEAQ (reference sequence).

In this sample, this clonotype turned up a few times. V gene TRBV27 combines with J gene TRBJ2-7, with TRBD2 matching over 10 bases. Germline trimming cut 11 bases from V and 1 base from J; bases unmatched to any gene: 14. Germline lookup yields CDR1 MNHEY and CDR2 SMNVEV (reference sequence). CDR3 length: 16 residues. The CDR3 region is CASRRATSGLSYEQYF. The DNA for the CDR3 is TGTGCCTCCCGAAGGGCGACTAGCGGGCTTTCCTACGAGCAGTACTTC.

The chain carries TRBV5-1 and TRBJ2-5; D is possibly TRBD2 (5 bases). V was shortened by 3 bases and J by 9 bases, with 18 bases between the two germline ends. This CDR3 is built from 14 residues. Germline V gene lookup returns CDR1 SGHRS and CDR2 YFSETQ. CDR3 DNA: TGCGCCAGCAGCTGGACTGTCGGTGTGCAGGCCCAGTACTTC. Translating it yields CASSWTVGVQAQYF.

The chain links TRBV7-8 to TRBJ2-7; D call uncertain. From germline, CDR1 is SGHVS and CDR2 FQNEAQ. This CDR3 has 15 residues. V lost 1 base and J lost 2, with 12 bases in between. In DNA form, the CDR3 reads TGTGCCAGCAGCTTAGGAGGCATTGGGGCCTACGAGCAGTACTTC. Amino acids: CASSLGGIGAYEQYF.

This chain joins TRBV6-5 and TRBJ2-6; TRBD2 matches 7 bases. Looked up from germline, CDR1 is MNHEY and CDR2 is SVGAGI. J lost 2 bases, V lost 4 bases, and 5 bases had no gene match. The CDR3 is made up of 16 amino acids. The CDR3 DNA is TGTGCCAGCAGTTTGCCTCGGGGGGCTGGGGCCAACGTCCTGACTTTC. Translating it yields CASSLPRGAGANVLTF.

V is TRBV3-1 and J is TRBJ1-2; 8 nucleotides align to TRBD1. The junction had 9 bases not matched to a gene; V was cut back by 4 bases and J by 5 bases. CDR1 and CDR2 from the germline V gene are LGHDT and YNNKEL (reference sequence). This CDR3 spans 15 amino acids. The CDR3 nucleotides are TGTGCCAGCAGCCGAAGAAGACAGGGGACATATGGCTACACCTTC. Translation: CASSRRRQGTYGYTF. The full variable domain, rest sourced from reference TRBV3-1 and TRBJ1-2, is DTAVSQTPKYLVTQMGNDKSIKCEQNLGHDTMYWYKQDSKKFLKIMFSYNNKELIINETVPNRFSPKSPDKAHLNLHINSLELGDSAVYFCASSRRRQGTYGYTFGSGTRLTVV.

The chain joins TRBV7-9 to TRBJ1-1; D may be TRBD1 (6 bases). The CDR3 is 11 amino acids. V dropped 4 bases and J dropped 11 bases, with 11 bases sitting between them. CDR1 and CDR2 (germline): SEHNR, FQNEAQ (reference sequence). The CDR3, as DNA: TGTGCCAGCAGCTCAGGGGTTGTTGCTTTCTTT. Translating it yields CASSSGVVAFF.